This T cell receptor (beta chain) was recorded in a study of T cell changes during pregnancy in multiple sclerosis. Data came from immunoSEQ multiplex PCR; TCRdb stores just in-frame clones and leaves some out. The sample has some 37,000 clones; about nine tenths are singletons. Trimming took 0 bases from V and 6 from J; bases not matched to a gene: 9. Germline lookup yields CDR1 LGHNA and CDR2 YNFKEQ. This CDR3 spans 16 amino acids. This clone was found once. The chain carries TRBV4-2 and TRBJ1-2, with 8 bases lining up with TRBD1. The receptor comes from a female donor with multiple sclerosis, enrolled in a pregnancy study. The starting material was CD8+ T cells from peripheral blood mononuclear cells, obtained in the third trimester of pregnancy. Here the CDR3 reads CASSQDRLTGADGYTF. The CDR3 nucleotides read TGTGCCAGCAGCCAAGATCGGTTGACAGGGGCGGATGGCTACACCTTC.